This passage covers 10 T cell receptor beta chains from one sample sequenced in a study of Ad26.COV2.S vaccination and SARS-CoV-2 variants. This sample's treatment: around 19 received Ad26.COV2.S at low or high dose, single or two shots; 5 received placebo; per-sample allocation not given. Collection of samples fell on day 63 after the first vaccine or placebo injection. Libraries were prepared by immunoSEQ multiplex PCR; TCRdb keeps only in-frame clonotypes and omits some of them. Altogether over 400,000 clones are present, roughly 90% being singletons, with the ten largest covering more than 1.5%. The specimen comprised peripheral blood, sampled in a trial of Ad26.COV2.S vaccine versus placebo. These receptors all come from a person aged 18-60 years who received the Ad26.COV2.S COVID-19 vaccine or a placebo.

The chain uses TRBV6-5 and TRBJ1-2; a weak D match, TRBD1 (5 bases). Germline V gene lookup returns CDR1 MNHEY and CDR2 SVGAGI. V was clipped by 8 bases and J by 7 bases, with 23 bases between them. This CDR3 comprises 15 residues. CDR3: CASGCTGDWDCGYTF. The CDR3 DNA reads as TGTGCCAGCGGTTGCACGGGGGACTGGGACTGTGGCTACACCTTC.

J is TRBJ2-5 and V is TRBV2; D possibly matches TRBD1 or TRBD2 (5 bases each). The length of the CDR3 is 14 residues. Trimming shortened V by 7 bases and J by 2 bases, and 14 bases separated the two germline ends. Germline values: CDR1 SNHLY, CDR2 FYNNEI. The CDR3 is CASKPGREQETQYF. The CDR3 coding sequence is TGTGCCAGCAAACCGGGACGGGAACAAGAGACCCAGTACTTC.

This rearrangement joins TRBV3-1 (or the pseudogene TRBV3-2) to TRBJ1-2; TRBD1 matches at 7 bases. From germline, CDR1 is LGHDT and CDR2 YNNKEL (reference sequence). This CDR3 is 11 amino acids long. V was pared by 6 bases and J by 8 bases, with 3 bases of the junction left unmatched. CDR3 loop: CASSYRGGYTF. The CDR3, as DNA: TGTGCCAGCAGTTACAGGGGCGGCTACACCTTC.

V gene TRBV19 combines with J gene TRBJ2-1; TRBD1 might be the D (5 bases). This CDR3 comprises 15 residues. The V end was cut by 2 bases, the J end by 4 bases, with 12 bases between. The germline V gene encodes CDR1 LNHDA and CDR2 SQIVND (reference sequence). CDR3 amino acids: CASSITGSDYNEQFF. CDR3 bases: TGTGCCAGTAGTATAACAGGATCTGATTACAATGAGCAGTTCTTC.

The chain recombines TRBV5-4 with TRBJ2-3, with unresolved D. The CDR3 totals 15 residues. Germline loops: CDR1 SGHNT, CDR2 YYREEE (reference sequence). V was shortened by 4 bases and J by 0 bases, with 12 bases between the two germline ends. DNA of the CDR3: TGTGCCAGCAGCCAATTGGACGTAAGCACAGATACGCAGTATTTT. Its translation is CASSQLDVSTDTQYF. Using reference TRBV5-4 and TRBJ2-3 for the parts outside the CDR3, the full variable domain is ETGVTQSPTHLIKTRGQQVTLRCSSQSGHNTVSWYQQALGQGPQFIFQYYREEENGRGNFPPRFSGLQFPNYSSELNVNALELDDSALYLCASSQLDVSTDTQYFGPGTRLTVL.

The chain has TRBV28 and TRBJ2-7; 9 bases align to TRBD1. Germline trimming cut 3 bases from V and 2 bases from J; bases unmatched to any gene: 8. The CDR3 is 16 amino acids. Germline V gene lookup returns CDR1 MDHEN and CDR2 SYDVKM. The DNA for the CDR3 is TGTGCCAGCAGTTTCCAAGACAGGGGGATTCCCTACGAGCAGTACTTC. It specifies CASSFQDRGIPYEQYF. The entire variable domain, with the rest obtained from reference TRBV28 and TRBJ2-7, is as follows: DVKVTQSSRYLVKRTGEKVFLECVQDMDHENMFWYRQDPGLGLRLIYFSYDVKMKEKGDIPEGYSVSREKKERFSLILESASTNQTSMYLCASSFQDRGIPYEQYFGPGTRLTVT.

This clone was seen only once. The J gene is TRBJ1-5, the V gene TRBV7-9; D is uncertain. Germline-derived CDR1 and CDR2 are SEHNR and FQNEAQ (reference sequence). The CDR3 runs 13 residues. V dropped 5 bases and J dropped 3 bases, with 8 bases sitting between them. As DNA, the CDR3 is TGTGCCAGCAGCCCCTCATTCAATCAGCCCCAGCATTTT. Its protein product is CASSPSFNQPQHF.

V usage is TRBV2 and J usage is TRBJ2-4; 11 bases map to TRBD1. This CDR3 is 14 amino acids long. Looked up from germline, CDR1 is SNHLY and CDR2 is FYNNEI. The V segment lost 6 bases and the J segment 9 bases; nucleotides outside the gene matches: 7. The CDR3 reads CASSLGTGGGIQYF. The CDR3 nucleotides read TGTGCCAGCAGCCTTGGGACAGGGGGAGGCATTCAGTACTTC.

V gene TRBV6-2 or TRBV6-3 combines with J gene TRBJ1-1; TRBD1 is a possible D gene (5 bases). The V end lost 6 bases, the J end lost 2 bases, and 13 bases lay between the germline ends. The germline V gene encodes CDR1 MNHEY and CDR2 SVGEGT. CDR3 length: 14 residues. CDR3 residues: CASSQGRLNTEAFF. Here the CDR3 DNA reads TGTGCCAGCAGCCAGGGACGGTTAAACACTGAAGCTTTCTTT.

V is TRBV7-9 and J is TRBJ2-7, with TRBD1 identical over 10 bases. Per germline, CDR1 SEHNR and CDR2 FQNEAQ (reference sequence). After removal of 4 bases from V and 5 bases from J, the junction contained 8 bases not matched to a gene. The CDR3 covers 15 residues. The CDR3 coding sequence is TGTGCCAGCAGCTCCCTGGGACAGGGGTACCACGAGCAGTACTTC. The encoded protein is CASSSLGQGYHEQYF.